Below are 15 T cell receptor beta chains sequenced from a single sample in a study of B cell selection in AIRE deficiency. Sequencing used immunoSEQ multiplex PCR; TCRdb keeps in-frame clones, though not all of them. The sample has 20,000 to 25,000 clones, approximately 94% seen once. The regulatory T cell sort gate was CD4+CD25hiCD127low/negative. Material for sequencing was Tregs sorted from PBMCs. Source of these receptors: a human donor with AIRE deficiency.

The chain uses TRBV2 and TRBJ2-1, with 9 bases that match TRBD1. The CDR3 length is 13 residues. Trimming took 5 bases from V and 7 from J; bases not matched to a gene: 3. The germline CDR1 and CDR2 sequences are SNHLY and FYNNEI. The CDR3 bases are TGTGCCAGCAGTCGGGACAGGGTAAATGAGCAGTTCTTC. Protein sequence: CASSRDRVNEQFF.

The chain links TRBV9 to TRBJ2-2, with TRBD2 identical over 7 bases. V lost 2 bases, J lost 6 bases, and 4 bases stayed unmatched. This CDR3 contains 14 residues. Germline assignment: CDR1 SGDLS and CDR2 YYNGEE. CDR3 coding DNA: TGTGCCAGCAGCGTGCGGGAGATGGCCGGGGAGCTGTTTTTT. This encodes CASSVREMAGELFF. Combining the CDR3 with reference TRBV9 and TRBJ2-2 gives the whole variable domain DSGVTQTPKHLITATGQRVTLRCSPRSGDLSVYWYQQSLDQGLQFLIQYYNGEERAKGNILERFSAQQFPDLHSELNLSSLELGDSALYFCASSVREMAGELFFGEGSRLTVL.

This chain joins TRBV2 and TRBJ2-1; 14 bases map to TRBD2. CDR1 and CDR2 (germline): SNHLY, FYNNEI. This CDR3 has 15 amino acids. J gave up 9 bases and V 6 bases, and 7 bases lay outside the gene matches. CDR3 bases: TGTGCCAGCAGCGCCGGACTAGCGGGAGGAGGTGAGCAGTTCTTC. Encoded protein: CASSAGLAGGGEQFF. The full variable domain, in which reference TRBV2 and TRBJ2-1 provide the parts outside the CDR3, is EPEVTQTPSHQVTQMGQEVILRCVPISNHLYFYWYRQILGQKVEFLVSFYNNEISEKSEIFDDQFSVERPDGSNFTLKIRSTKLEDSAMYFCASSAGLAGGGEQFFGPGTRLTVL.

V usage is TRBV2 and J usage is TRBJ2-5; the D call may be TRBD1 or TRBD2 (5 bases each). Deletions cut 6 bases from V and 1 base from J, with 24 bases between. Germline V lookup: CDR1 SNHLY, CDR2 FYNNEI. The CDR3 has 18 residues. CDR3 residues: CASSETGPSTWSQETQYF. The CDR3 DNA reads as TGTGCCAGCAGCGAGACGGGACCTAGTACTTGGTCCCAAGAGACCCAGTACTTC.

This chain connects TRBV15 to TRBJ1-5, with D perhaps matching TRBD1 (6 bases). CDR1 and CDR2 from the germline V gene are LNHNV and YYDKDF (reference sequence). Trimming took 0 bases from V and 6 from J, leaving 18 bases between them. This CDR3 comprises 17 residues. CDR3 in amino acids: CATSRDPQGQGGQPQHF. CDR3 nucleotide sequence: TGTGCCACCAGCAGAGATCCCCAGGGGCAAGGGGGTCAGCCCCAGCATTTT. The full variable domain, completed using reference TRBV15 and TRBJ1-5, is DAMVIQNPRYQVTQFGKPVTLSCSQTLNHNVMYWYQQKSSQAPKLLFHYYDKDFNNEADTPDNFQSRRPNTSFCFLDIRSPGLGDTAMYLCATSRDPQGQGGQPQHFGDGTRLSIL.

The V call is TRBV28, the J call TRBJ2-7, with D tentatively TRBD2 (5 bases). Germline loops: CDR1 MDHEN, CDR2 SYDVKM. CDR3 length: 14 residues. V was trimmed by 6 bases and J by 7 bases, leaving 19 bases between them. The CDR3 sequence: CASSPQLVLREQYF. The CDR3 DNA sequence: TGTGCCAGCAGCCCCCAACTAGTCCTCCGGGAGCAGTACTTC.

The genes are TRBV27 and TRBJ1-2; 7 nucleotides match TRBD1. The CDR3 is 14 residues long. CDR1 and CDR2 from the germline V gene are MNHEY and SMNVEV (reference sequence). The V and J ends lost 6 bases and 6 bases, in that order; junction bases with no gene match: 10. The CDR3 DNA sequence: TGTGCCAGCAGCCCCGGGGACAGCTTAGATGGCTACACCTTC. Translation gives CASSPGDSLDGYTF.

CDR3 residues: CASSLTDSTEAFF. CDR3 coding DNA: TGTGCCAGCAGTTTGACGGACAGCACTGAAGCTTTCTTT. The rearrangement links TRBV6-1 to TRBJ1-1, with D perhaps TRBD1 (6 bases). This CDR3 is built from 13 residues. Germline V gene data show CDR1 as MNHNS and CDR2 as SASEGT. Trimming cost V 5 bases and J 4 bases, with 11 bases left between them.

This chain links TRBV7-9 with TRBJ2-1; perhaps TRBD2 as D (5 bases). Trimming stripped 5 bases from V and 9 bases from J, with 17 bases between. The CDR3 extends over 14 amino acids. Germline assignment: CDR1 SEHNR and CDR2 FQNEAQ (reference sequence). The CDR3 protein is CASSPPTSFGEQFF. CDR3 nucleotides: TGTGCCAGCAGCCCCCCAACTAGTTTTGGTGAGCAGTTCTTC.

The chain couples TRBV11-3 to TRBJ2-5; 9 nucleotides align to TRBD1. This CDR3 region has 15 residues. Germline assignment: CDR1 SGHNT and CDR2 YENEEA. Trimming at V came to 4 bases and at J to 4 bases, leaving 7 bases not matched to a gene. The CDR3 loop is CASSSSRTGVETQYF. In DNA form, the CDR3 reads TGTGCCAGCAGCTCTAGTCGGACAGGGGTAGAGACCCAGTACTTC. Combining the CDR3 with reference TRBV11-3 and TRBJ2-5 gives the whole variable domain EAGVVQSPRYKIIEKKQPVAFWCNPISGHNTLYWYLQNLGQGPELLIRYENEEAVDDSQLPKDRFSAERLKGVDSTLKIQPAELGDSAVYLCASSSSRTGVETQYFGPGTRLLVL.

The chain combines TRBV7-9 with TRBJ2-1, with TRBD2 identical over 7 bases. The germline gives CDR1 SEHNR, CDR2 FQNEAQ (reference sequence). V shed 2 bases, J shed 3 bases, and the junction held 4 bases outside the gene matches. This CDR3 spans 15 amino acids. The CDR3 region is CASSLRTRHYNEQFF. CDR3 nucleotides: TGTGCCAGCAGCTTAAGGACTAGGCACTACAATGAGCAGTTCTTC.

The rearrangement joins TRBV4-2 to TRBJ2-1, with 7 nucleotides matching TRBD2. The germline V gene encodes CDR1 LGHNA and CDR2 YNFKEQ. The CDR3 has 16 residues. With 2 bases clipped from V and 9 bases from J, the junction kept 13 bases outside the gene matches. The CDR3 is CASSQTSADSWREQFF. In DNA, the CDR3 is TGTGCCAGCAGCCAAACTAGCGCGGACTCCTGGCGTGAGCAGTTCTTC.

This rearrangement joins TRBV28 to TRBJ1-4; the match to TRBD1 covers 12 bases. The germline gives CDR1 MDHEN, CDR2 SYDVKM. Trimming took 2 bases from V and 5 from J; bases not matched to a gene: 3. CDR3 length: 16 amino acids. CDR3 loop: CASSLGTGGLNEKLFF. In DNA, the CDR3 is TGTGCCAGCAGTTTAGGGACAGGGGGCTTAAATGAAAAACTGTTTTTT.

This chain connects TRBV25-1 to TRBJ2-7; a weak D match, TRBD2 (5 bases). This CDR3 contains 14 residues. Per germline, CDR1 MGHDK and CDR2 SYGVNS. V lost 1 base to trimming and J lost 5 bases, with 12 bases between them. The CDR3 reads CASSEWSKEDEQYF. CDR3 nucleotides: TGTGCCAGCAGTGAATGGAGTAAGGAGGACGAGCAGTACTTC.

This clone has more than one count but fewer than ten. The V call is TRBV5-1, the J call TRBJ2-5; TRBD2 might be the D (5 bases). V was pared by 3 bases and J by 1 base, with 10 bases between. Germline values: CDR1 SGHRS, CDR2 YFSETQ. CDR3 length: 14 amino acids. The CDR3: CASSSGFLQETQYF. CDR3 nucleotides: TGCGCCAGCAGCTCGGGATTCCTCCAAGAGACCCAGTACTTC.